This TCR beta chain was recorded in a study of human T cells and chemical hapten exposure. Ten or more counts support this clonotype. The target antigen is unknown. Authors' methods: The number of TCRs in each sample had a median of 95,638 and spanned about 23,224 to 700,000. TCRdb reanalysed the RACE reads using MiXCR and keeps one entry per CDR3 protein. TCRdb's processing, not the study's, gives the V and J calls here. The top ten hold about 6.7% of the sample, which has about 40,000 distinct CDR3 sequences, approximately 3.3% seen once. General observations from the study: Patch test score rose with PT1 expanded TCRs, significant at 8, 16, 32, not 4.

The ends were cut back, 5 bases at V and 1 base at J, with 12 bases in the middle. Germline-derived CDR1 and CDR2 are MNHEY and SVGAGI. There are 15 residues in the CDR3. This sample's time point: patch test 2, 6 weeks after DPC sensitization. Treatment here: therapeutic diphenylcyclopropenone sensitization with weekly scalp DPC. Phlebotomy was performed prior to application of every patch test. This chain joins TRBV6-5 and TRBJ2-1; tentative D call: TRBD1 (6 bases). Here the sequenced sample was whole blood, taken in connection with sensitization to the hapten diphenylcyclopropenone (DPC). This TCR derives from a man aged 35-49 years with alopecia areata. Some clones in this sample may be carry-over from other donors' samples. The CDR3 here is CASSLAGASYNEQFF. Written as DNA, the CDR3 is TGTGCCAGCAGTCTCGCAGGGGCATCCTACAATGAGCAGTTCTTC.